The source of this TCR beta chain is a study of blood T cell repertoires in COVID-19 (dated by TCRdb to 2020 to 2021). About the full investigation: The collaborator samples originated in the United States, Italy and Spain and spanned the acute and convalescent phases of COVID-19. The repertoires were released in a freely available public database meant as a resource for research on the immune response to SARS-CoV-2. Samples came from the ongoing ImmuneRACE study (first 160 participants) plus 1,254 subjects from 6 global collaborators. Where available, HLA class I and class II types were obtained from metadata supplied by the sample provider rather than from assay-based typing. The material from the prospective study consisted of cDNA or gDNA derived from T cells, B-cell-depleted T cells, or PBMCs. Deeply sampled blood TCRbeta repertoires from subjects exposed to, actively infected with, or recovered from COVID-19 were included in the dataset. Sample metadata almost always included a de-identified subject ID, COVID-19 status, age in years and sex. The research as a whole found: The quantity of clinical and demographic metadata differed by source and by participant and was supplied without curation.

TCRbeta CDR3 regions were amplified from genomic DNA using the immunoSEQ Assay, a bias-controlled multiplex PCR. Concerning the study's data processing: The number of nucleated cells in each sample was estimated by amplification of reference gene primers within the assay. To quantify the absolute abundance of each unique TCRbeta CDR3 rearrangement, sequence reads were collapsed and filtered. For each sample, productive Simpson clonality was calculated by taking the square root of Simpson's diversity index across productive rearrangements. As stored in TCRdb, this immuneACCESS dataset retains in-frame rearrangements with V and J assigned. A fraction of the clones does not appear; measured against another copy, unresolved V genes explain less than half of the discrepancy, and the remainder lacks a known reason. The V and J calls and clone size come from that table; D and trimming were worked out from the DNA. Here the sample has approximately 210,000 clones; more than 75% occur a single time. The ten largest clonotypes hold roughly 11% of the sample.

This clone occurred once. Its antigen is not yet known. It has no much larger one-base neighbor in the sample; base qualities were not kept. At one collaborating source in Seattle, patients were enrolled during active infection and were followed longitudinally through the course of disease. Whole blood was collected in K2EDTA tubes by collaborating institutions according to the institutions' own protocols. Collaborator samples were shipped for TCRbeta analysis as frozen whole blood, isolated PBMCs, or DNA extracted from either sample type. After removal of 1 base from V and 15 bases from J, the junction retains 5 bases not matched to a gene. The CDR3 starts with the cysteine, ends with the phenylalanine, and has 12 residues. Only the CDR3 portion is preserved as DNA: 36 bases, with reading frame beginning at the first base. CDR1 and CDR2 (SGHRS, YFSETQ) derive from the germline V gene.

This sequence originates from a man aged 45 to 65 with COVID-19, enrolled during active disease. The sequenced material came from peripheral blood. This chain is built from TRBV5-1 and TRBJ2-1, with 9 bases in between that match TRBD1. The nucleotide sequence is given as TGCGCCAGCAGCTTGACAGGGGGCGTACTGTTCTTC. Its protein product is CASSLTGGVLFF.